This TCR beta chain was sequenced for a study of shared clonotypes between healthy human individuals. Study information: Per donor, three plates held CD4 naive cells, three held CD4 memory, two held CD8 naive and one held CD8 memory. Findings and caveats of the study: Among four donors, about 5% of naive CD4 clonotypes were found in common.

Replicate PCRs run on sorted subsets employed 150 to 250 ng DNA, roughly 30,000 T cell genomes. Some clones are missing from TCRdb's copy, which holds only in-frame ones; the method was immunoSEQ multiplex PCR. This sample has millions of clones, with roughly 94% found just once. Concerning this clone itself: Antigen: not known.

Into CD45RA+ naive and CD45RA-negative memory subsets, the CD4+ cells were split. This TCR derives from a young man in good health. Input material: naive CD4+ T cells sorted from blood. The subset: CD45RA+ positively selected.

The CDR3 DNA sequence: TGTGCCAGCAGTTACGGGGCGGGTGCTTTCTTT. As protein: CASSYGAGAFF. The V call is TRBV6-5, the J call TRBJ1-1, with D possibly TRBD1 on 5 matching bases. This CDR3 has 11 amino acids. Germline lookup yields CDR1 MNHEY and CDR2 SVGAGI. V lost 2 bases, J lost 11 bases, and 9 bases lay in between.